This T cell receptor (beta chain) stems from a study of T cell responses to AZD1222 COVID-19 vaccine. Some clones are missing from TCRdb's copy, which holds only in-frame ones; the method was immunoSEQ multiplex PCR. The data hold 100,000 or so clones, with 87% observed a single time. The CDR3 loop spans 17 amino acids. Germline V gene sequence: CDR1 SQVTM, CDR2 ANQGSEA. J gave up 5 bases and V 1 base, and 13 bases lay outside the gene matches. Study-level results: Seropositive AZD1222 recipients at baseline numbered only five or six. Regions 160-218 and 743-854 held dominance among vaccine-associated CD4 TCRs, which spanned spike.

This clone was counted a few times. Its antigen is currently unknown. The material sequenced was peripheral blood, taken on day 0 of AZD1222 vaccination. The source of this sequence is an adult in good health. The chain recombines TRBV29-1 with TRBJ2-2; 7 bases are a match to TRBD1. CDR3 nucleotides: TGCAGCGTTGAAGGGGGGCTAGGGGGCCGGTTAACCGGGGAGCTGTTTTTT. It is translated as CSVEGGLGGRLTGELFF.